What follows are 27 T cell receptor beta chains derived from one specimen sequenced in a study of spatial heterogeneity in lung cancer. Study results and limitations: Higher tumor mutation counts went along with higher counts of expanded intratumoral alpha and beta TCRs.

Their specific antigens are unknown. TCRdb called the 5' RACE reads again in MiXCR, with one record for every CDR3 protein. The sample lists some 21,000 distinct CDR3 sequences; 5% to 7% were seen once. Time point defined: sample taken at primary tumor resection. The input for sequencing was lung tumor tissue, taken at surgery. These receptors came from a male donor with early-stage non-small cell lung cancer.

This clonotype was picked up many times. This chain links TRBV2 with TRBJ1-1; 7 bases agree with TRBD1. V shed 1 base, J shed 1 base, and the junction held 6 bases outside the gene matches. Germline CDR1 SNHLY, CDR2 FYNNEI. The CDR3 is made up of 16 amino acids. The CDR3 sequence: CASSEGKGGTNTEAFF. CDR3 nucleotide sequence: TGTGCCAGCAGTGAAGGCAAAGGGGGCACGAACACTGAAGCTTTCTTT.

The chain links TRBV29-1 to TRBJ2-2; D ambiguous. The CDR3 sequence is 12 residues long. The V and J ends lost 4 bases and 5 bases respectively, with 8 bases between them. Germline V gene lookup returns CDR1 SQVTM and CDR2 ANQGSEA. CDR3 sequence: CSVASLTGELFF. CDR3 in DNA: TGCAGCGTTGCTAGTTTAACCGGGGAGCTGTTTTTT.

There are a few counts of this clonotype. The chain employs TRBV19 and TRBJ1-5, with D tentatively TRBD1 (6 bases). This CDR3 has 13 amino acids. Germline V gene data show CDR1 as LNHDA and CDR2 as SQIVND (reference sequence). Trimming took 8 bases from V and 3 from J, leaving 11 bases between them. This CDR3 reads CASLGQNNQPQHF. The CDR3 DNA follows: TGTGCCAGTCTTGGACAGAACAATCAGCCCCAGCATTTT.

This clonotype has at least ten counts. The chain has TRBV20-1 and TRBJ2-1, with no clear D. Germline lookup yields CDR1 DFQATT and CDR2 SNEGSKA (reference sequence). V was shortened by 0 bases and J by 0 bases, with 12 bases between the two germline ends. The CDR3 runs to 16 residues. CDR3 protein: CSARDPTTSSYNEQFF. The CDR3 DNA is TGCAGTGCTAGAGATCCGACGACCAGCTCCTACAATGAGCAGTTCTTC.

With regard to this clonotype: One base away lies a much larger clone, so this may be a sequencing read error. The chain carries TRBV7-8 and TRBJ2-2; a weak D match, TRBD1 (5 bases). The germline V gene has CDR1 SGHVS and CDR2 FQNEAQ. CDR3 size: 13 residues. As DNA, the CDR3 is TGTACCAGCAGCTTAGGGGACACCGGGGAGCTGTTTTTT. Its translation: CTSSLGDTGELFF.

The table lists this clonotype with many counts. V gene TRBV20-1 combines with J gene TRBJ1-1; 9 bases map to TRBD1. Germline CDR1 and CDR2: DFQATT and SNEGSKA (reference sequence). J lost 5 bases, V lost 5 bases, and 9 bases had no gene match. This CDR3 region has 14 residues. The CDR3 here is CSALSGQGRTEAFF. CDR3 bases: TGCAGTGCTCTCTCGGGACAGGGACGGACTGAAGCTTTCTTT.

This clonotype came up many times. The CDR3, as DNA: TGTGCCAGCAGCTTTAGCGGGAGTCCCTACAATGAGCAGTTCTTC. It is translated as CASSFSGSPYNEQFF. This rearrangement joins TRBV11-3 to TRBJ2-1; 9 bases agree with TRBD2. CDR3 length equals 15 residues. CDR1 and CDR2 from the germline V gene are SGHNT and YENEEA. Trimming removed 3 bases from V and 2 bases from J; junction bases left unmatched: 2.

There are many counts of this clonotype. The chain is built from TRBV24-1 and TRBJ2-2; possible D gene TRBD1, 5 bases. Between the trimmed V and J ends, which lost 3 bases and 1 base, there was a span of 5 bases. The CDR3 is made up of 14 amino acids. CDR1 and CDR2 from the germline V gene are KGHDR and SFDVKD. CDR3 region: CATSDQGNTGELFF. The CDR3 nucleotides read TGTGCCACCAGTGATCAGGGGAACACCGGGGAGCTGTTTTTT.

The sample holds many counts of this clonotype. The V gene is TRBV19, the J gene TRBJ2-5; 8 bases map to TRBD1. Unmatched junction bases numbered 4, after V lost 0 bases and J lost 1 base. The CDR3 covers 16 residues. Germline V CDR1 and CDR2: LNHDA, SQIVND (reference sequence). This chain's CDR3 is CASSIDGTGTQETQYF. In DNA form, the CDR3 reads TGTGCCAGTAGTATAGATGGGACAGGAACCCAAGAGACCCAGTACTTC.

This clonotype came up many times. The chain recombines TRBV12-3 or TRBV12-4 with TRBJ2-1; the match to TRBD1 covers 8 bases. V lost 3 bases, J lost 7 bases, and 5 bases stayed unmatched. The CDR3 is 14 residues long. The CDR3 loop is CASSFSDRGNEQFF. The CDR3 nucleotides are TGTGCCAGCAGTTTCAGTGACAGGGGTAATGAGCAGTTCTTC.

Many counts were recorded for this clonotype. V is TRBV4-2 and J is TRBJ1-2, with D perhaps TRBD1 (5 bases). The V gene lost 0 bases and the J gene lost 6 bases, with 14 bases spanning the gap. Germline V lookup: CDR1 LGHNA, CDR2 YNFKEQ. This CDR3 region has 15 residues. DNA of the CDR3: TGTGCCAGCAGCCAAGATAAGGGACGACCCGATGGCTACACCTTC. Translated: CASSQDKGRPDGYTF.

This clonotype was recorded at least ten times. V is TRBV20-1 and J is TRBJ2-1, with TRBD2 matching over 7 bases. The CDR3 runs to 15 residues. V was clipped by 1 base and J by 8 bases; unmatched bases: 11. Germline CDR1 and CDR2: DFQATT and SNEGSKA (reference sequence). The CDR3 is CSARVGGEATDEQFF. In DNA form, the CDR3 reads TGCAGTGCTAGAGTTGGGGGGGAGGCTACCGATGAGCAGTTCTTC.

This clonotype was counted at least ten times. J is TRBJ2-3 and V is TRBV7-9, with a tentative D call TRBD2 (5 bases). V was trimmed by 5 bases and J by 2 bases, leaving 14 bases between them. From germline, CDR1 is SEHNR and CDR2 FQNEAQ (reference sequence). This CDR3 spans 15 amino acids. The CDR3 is CASSRGQDYTDTQYF. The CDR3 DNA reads TGTGCCAGCAGCCGGGGTCAGGATTACACAGATACGCAGTATTTT.

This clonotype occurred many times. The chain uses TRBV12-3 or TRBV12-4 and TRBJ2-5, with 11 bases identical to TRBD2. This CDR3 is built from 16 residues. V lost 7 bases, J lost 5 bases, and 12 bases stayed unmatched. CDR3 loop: CASTPRGLAVGETQYF. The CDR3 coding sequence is TGTGCCAGCACCCCACGGGGACTAGCGGTGGGCGAGACCCAGTACTTC.

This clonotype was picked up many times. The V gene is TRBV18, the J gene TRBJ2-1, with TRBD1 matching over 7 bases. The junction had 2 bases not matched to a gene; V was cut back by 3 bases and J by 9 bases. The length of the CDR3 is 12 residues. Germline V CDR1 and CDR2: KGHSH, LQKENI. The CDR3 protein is CASSPTGPEQFF. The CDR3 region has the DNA TGTGCCAGCTCACCGACAGGGCCTGAGCAGTTCTTC.

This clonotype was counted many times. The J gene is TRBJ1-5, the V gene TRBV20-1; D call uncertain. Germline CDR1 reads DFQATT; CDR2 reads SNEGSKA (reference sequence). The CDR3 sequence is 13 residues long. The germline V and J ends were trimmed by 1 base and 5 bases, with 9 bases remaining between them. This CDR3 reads CSARGDLDQPQHF. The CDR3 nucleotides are TGCAGTGCTAGAGGGGATCTTGATCAGCCCCAGCATTTT.

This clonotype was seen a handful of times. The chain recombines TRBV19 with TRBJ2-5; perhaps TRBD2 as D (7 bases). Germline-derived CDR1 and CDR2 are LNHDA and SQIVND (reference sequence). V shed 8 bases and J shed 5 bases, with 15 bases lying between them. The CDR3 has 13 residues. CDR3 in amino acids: CASRGATRETQYF. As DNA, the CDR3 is TGTGCCAGTCGGGGGGCTACCCGGGAGACCCAGTACTTC. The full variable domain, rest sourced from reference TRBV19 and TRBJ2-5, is DGGITQSPKYLFRKEGQNVTLSCEQNLNHDAMYWYRQDPGQGLRLIYYSQIVNDFQKGDIAEGYSVSREKKESFPLTVTSAQKNPTAFYLCASRGATRETQYFGPGTRLLVL.

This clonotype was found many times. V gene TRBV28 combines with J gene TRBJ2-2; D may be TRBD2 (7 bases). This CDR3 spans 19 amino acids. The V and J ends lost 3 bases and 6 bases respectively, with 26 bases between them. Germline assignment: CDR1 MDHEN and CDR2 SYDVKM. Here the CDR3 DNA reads TGTGCCAGCAGTTTTGAACAACCGTCCTTCCTCGGGGGGCCCGGGGAGCTGTTTTTT. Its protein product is CASSFEQPSFLGGPGELFF.

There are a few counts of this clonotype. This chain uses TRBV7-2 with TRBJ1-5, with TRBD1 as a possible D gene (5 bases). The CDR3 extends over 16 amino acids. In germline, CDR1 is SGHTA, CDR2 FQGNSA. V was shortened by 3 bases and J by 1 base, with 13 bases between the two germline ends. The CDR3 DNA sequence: TGTGCCAGCAGCTTTACGACAGTAAACAGCAATCAGCCCCAGCATTTT. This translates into CASSFTTVNSNQPQHF.

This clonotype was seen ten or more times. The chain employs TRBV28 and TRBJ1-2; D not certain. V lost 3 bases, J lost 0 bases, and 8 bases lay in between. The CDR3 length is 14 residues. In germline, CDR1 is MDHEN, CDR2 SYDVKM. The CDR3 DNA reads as TGTGCCAGCAGTTTTGGGCTAGCTAACTATGGCTACACCTTC. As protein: CASSFGLANYGYTF.

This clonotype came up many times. The CDR3 loop reads CASSSGTSDTDTQYF. The DNA of the CDR3 is TGTGCCAGCAGCTCCGGGACTAGCGACACAGATACGCAGTATTTT. The chain is built from TRBV7-9 and TRBJ2-3; 10 bases align to TRBD2. Germline CDR1 and CDR2: SEHNR and FQNEAQ (reference sequence). This CDR3 contains 15 residues. The J segment lost 2 bases and the V segment lost 4 bases, leaving 3 bases of the junction unmatched.

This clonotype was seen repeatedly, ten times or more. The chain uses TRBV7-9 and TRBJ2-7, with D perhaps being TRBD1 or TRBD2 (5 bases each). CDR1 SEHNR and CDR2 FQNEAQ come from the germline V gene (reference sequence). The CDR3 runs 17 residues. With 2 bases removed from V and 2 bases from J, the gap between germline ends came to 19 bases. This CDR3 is CASSLWGRRVGTYEQYF. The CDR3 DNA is TGTGCCAGCAGCTTATGGGGACGACGGGTGGGGACCTACGAGCAGTACTTC.

In DNA form, the CDR3 reads TGTGCCCGGACAGGGGGGGATGAAAAACTGTTTTTT. This sequence encodes CARTGGDEKLFF. V and J are TRBV30 and TRBJ1-4, with TRBD1 matching over 10 bases. The germline V gene has CDR1 GTSNPN and CDR2 SVGIG (reference sequence). V shed 8 bases, J shed 6 bases, and the junction held 3 bases outside the gene matches. This CDR3 contains 12 residues.

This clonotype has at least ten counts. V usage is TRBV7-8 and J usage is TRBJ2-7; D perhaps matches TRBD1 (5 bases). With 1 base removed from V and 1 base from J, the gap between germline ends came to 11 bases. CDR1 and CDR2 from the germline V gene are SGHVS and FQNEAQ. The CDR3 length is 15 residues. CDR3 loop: CASSLGSQGSYEQYF. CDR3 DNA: TGTGCCAGCAGCTTAGGTAGTCAGGGATCCTACGAGCAGTACTTC.

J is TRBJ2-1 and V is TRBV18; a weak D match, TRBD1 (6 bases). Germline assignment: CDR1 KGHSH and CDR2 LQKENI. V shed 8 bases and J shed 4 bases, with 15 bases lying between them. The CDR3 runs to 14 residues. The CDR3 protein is CASKGHSLYNEQFF. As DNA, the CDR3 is TGTGCCAGCAAGGGACATTCTCTATACAATGAGCAGTTCTTC.

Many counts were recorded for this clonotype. This CDR3 is CASSLRGAKNIQYF. The CDR3 DNA sequence: TGTGCCAGCAGCCTCAGGGGAGCCAAAAACATTCAGTACTTC. The gene calls are TRBV3-1 and TRBJ2-4; weak D call: TRBD1 (6 bases). The CDR3 sequence is 14 residues long. V was shortened by 4 bases and J by 0 bases, with 7 bases between the two germline ends. Germline CDR1 and CDR2: LGHDT and YNNKEL (reference sequence).

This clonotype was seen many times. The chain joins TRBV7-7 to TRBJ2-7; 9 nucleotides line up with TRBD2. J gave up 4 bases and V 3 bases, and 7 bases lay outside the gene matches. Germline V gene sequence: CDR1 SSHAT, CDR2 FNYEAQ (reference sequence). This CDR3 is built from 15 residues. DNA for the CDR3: TGTGCCAGCAGCTTGAACGCGGGAGGGAAGTACGAGCAGTACTTC. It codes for CASSLNAGGKYEQYF.